Below, 21 T cell receptor beta chains from the same sample are listed, as sequenced in a study of monozygotic twins with inflammatory bowel disease. TCRdb derives one entry per CDR3 protein from the 5' RACE reads, leaving out DNA. The specimen's table records approximately 390,000 distinct CDR3 sequences. Sample: blood. The receptor set was obtained from a human donor with ulcerative colitis or Crohn's disease, or a healthy co-twin of an affected twin (not recorded which).

V gene TRBV6-1 combines with J gene TRBJ2-2; no DNA is available, so the TRBD2 call from TCRdb remains unchecked. The CDR3 extends over 16 amino acids. Germline CDR1 and CDR2: MNHNS and SASEGT. The CDR3 reads CASRPRGALPTGELFF.

The chain couples TRBV24-1 to TRBJ2-2. The CDR3 contains 13 residues. Germline V gene data show CDR1 as KGHDR and CDR2 as SFDVKD. CDR3 loop: CATSEDNTGELFF.

This sequence joins TRBV9 and TRBJ1-2. The CDR3 totals 15 residues. Germline values: CDR1 SGDLS, CDR2 YYNGEE. The CDR3 sequence: CASSVAGPLNYGYTF.

J is TRBJ1-6 and V is TRBV5-4; TCRdb lists TRBD1, though no DNA is available to test this call. The CDR3 runs to 15 residues. In germline, CDR1 is SGHNT, CDR2 YYREEE (reference sequence). The CDR3 region is CASSLGQGRRSPLHF.

The gene calls are TRBV12-3 or TRBV12-4 and TRBJ1-1. This CDR3 spans 13 amino acids. The CDR3 here is CASSRTENTEAFF.

This chain uses TRBV6-6 with TRBJ1-2; without DNA, the TCRdb call of TRBD1 cannot be checked. This CDR3 is 14 amino acids long. Germline values: CDR1 MNHNY, CDR2 SVGAGI (reference sequence). CDR3 protein: CASSLQTGGYGYTF.

This chain joins TRBV2 and TRBJ2-2; the TRBD1 assignment by TCRdb is unverifiable without DNA. CDR1 is SNHLY, CDR2 FYNNEI, per germline. The CDR3 spans 15 residues. The CDR3 spells CASSENTGFTGELFF.

This rearrangement joins TRBV30 to TRBJ2-7; the D call from TCRdb, TRBD1, cannot be confirmed without DNA. The CDR3 totals 14 residues. CDR1 and CDR2 (germline): GTSNPN, SVGIG (reference sequence). The chain's CDR3 is CAWDPGQGPYEQYF.

The rearrangement links TRBV16 to TRBJ2-7; with no DNA, the TCRdb D assignment of TRBD2 cannot be verified. Germline V gives CDR1 KGHSY, CDR2 FQNENV. This CDR3 has 13 residues. CDR3: CASSQLTGPEQYF.

The gene calls are TRBV28 and TRBJ2-3; TCRdb returns TRBD2, unconfirmable since there is no DNA. This CDR3 spans 16 amino acids. The germline V gene has CDR1 MDHEN and CDR2 SYDVKM. CDR3 sequence: CASSRLLAGSTDTQYF.

The chain joins TRBV24-1 to TRBJ2-1; TCRdb picks TRBD1, but there is no DNA to check that call. The germline V gene encodes CDR1 KGHDR and CDR2 SFDVKD. This CDR3 has 15 amino acids. CDR3 sequence: CATSPGGTPYNEQFF.

The genes are TRBV28 and TRBJ2-7; TCRdb proposes TRBD1, but this gene call is untestable without DNA. The CDR3 covers 15 residues. Germline assignment: CDR1 MDHEN and CDR2 SYDVKM. CDR3 sequence: CASRAVGQGVNEQYF.

The V and J genes are TRBV12-3 or TRBV12-4 and TRBJ1-5; there is no DNA to check the TCRdb D call of TRBD1. CDR3 length equals 15 residues. The CDR3 loop reads CASSTGGQGNQPQHF.

The J gene is TRBJ2-2, the V gene TRBV3-1. This CDR3 region has 13 residues. Germline V gene sequence: CDR1 LGHDT, CDR2 YNNKEL (reference sequence). The CDR3 protein is CASCRLWAGELFF.

The chain carries TRBV7-9 and TRBJ2-2; lacking DNA, the TRBD2 call made by TCRdb goes unchecked. Germline CDR1 SEHNR, CDR2 FQNEAQ (reference sequence). The CDR3 length is 15 residues. The CDR3 protein is CASSPGLERTGELFF.

This chain connects TRBV5-5 to TRBJ2-3. The CDR3 totals 14 residues. Germline V gives CDR1 SGHKS, CDR2 YYEKEE (reference sequence). This CDR3 reads CASSYLLRQDTQYF.

The chain links TRBV7-6 to TRBJ1-6; the D call from TCRdb, TRBD1, cannot be confirmed without DNA. Per the germline V gene, CDR1 is SGHVS and CDR2 is FNYEAQ. CDR3 length: 14 residues. CDR3 in amino acids: CASSPRGGNSPLHF.

The chain carries TRBV12-3 or TRBV12-4 and TRBJ2-5; TCRdb's D call, TRBD2, is unchecked because there is no DNA. The CDR3 spans 14 residues. The CDR3 region is CASNQLADQETQYF.

This chain uses TRBV6-1 with TRBJ2-3; TCRdb proposes TRBD1, but this gene call is untestable without DNA. The CDR3 is made up of 15 amino acids. From germline, CDR1 is MNHNS and CDR2 SASEGT. CDR3 in amino acids: CASSRRGGGTDTQYF.

The rearrangement uses TRBV18 and TRBJ2-2. CDR3 length: 13 amino acids. Germline values: CDR1 KGHSH, CDR2 LQKENI. CDR3 region: CASSPLRAGELFF.

The chain combines TRBV9 with TRBJ2-6; TCRdb reports TRBD1, a call that lacks DNA to check it against. Germline V gene data show CDR1 as SGDLS and CDR2 as YYNGEE. The CDR3 extends over 16 amino acids. The CDR3 is CASSVVSGPGANVLTF.